This T cell receptor beta chain was identified during a study of shared clonotypes between healthy human individuals. The sorted-subset replicate PCRs were given 200 ng DNA, which is 31,000 or so T cell genomes. Generated by immunoSEQ multiplex PCR, the TCRdb table keeps only in-frame clones and is missing some. The data show a few million clones, with around 95% seen just once and 1.5% to 2% held by the top ten. CD45RO-negative, CCR7-positively selected cells formed the naive CD8 fraction, excluding terminally differentiated effector memory CD45RA+ cells. The CDR3 is made up of 15 amino acids. Germline trimming cut 3 bases from V and 1 base from J; bases unmatched to any gene: 3. CDR1 and CDR2 (germline): SGHVS, FQNEAQ.

The sample taken for sequencing was naive CD8+ T cells from PBMCs. J is TRBJ2-7 and V is TRBV7-8, with TRBD1 matching over 10 bases. This TCR was sampled from a young man in good health. Some clones in this sample may be carry-over from other donors' samples. The CDR3 nucleotides read TGTGCCAGCAGCTTGACAGGGGGCTTTTCCTACGAGCAGTACTTC. Translation gives CASSLTGGFSYEQYF.